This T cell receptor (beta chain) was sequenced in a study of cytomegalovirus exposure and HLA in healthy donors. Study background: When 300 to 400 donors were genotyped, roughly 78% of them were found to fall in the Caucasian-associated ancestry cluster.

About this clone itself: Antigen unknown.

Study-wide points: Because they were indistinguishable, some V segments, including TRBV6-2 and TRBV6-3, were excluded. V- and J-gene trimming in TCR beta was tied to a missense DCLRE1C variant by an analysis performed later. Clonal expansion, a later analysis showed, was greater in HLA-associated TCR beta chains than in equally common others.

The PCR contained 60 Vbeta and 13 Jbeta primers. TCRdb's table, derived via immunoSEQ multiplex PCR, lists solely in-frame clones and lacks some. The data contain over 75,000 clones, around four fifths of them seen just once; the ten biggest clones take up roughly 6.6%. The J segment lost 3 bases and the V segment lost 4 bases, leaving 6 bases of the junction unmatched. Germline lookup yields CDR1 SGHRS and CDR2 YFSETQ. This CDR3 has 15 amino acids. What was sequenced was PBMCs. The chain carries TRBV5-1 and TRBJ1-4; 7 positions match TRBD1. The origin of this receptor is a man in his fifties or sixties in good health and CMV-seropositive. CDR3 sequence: CASSATGSANEKLFF. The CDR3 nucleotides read TGCGCCAGCAGCGCGACAGGGTCAGCTAATGAAAAACTGTTTTTT. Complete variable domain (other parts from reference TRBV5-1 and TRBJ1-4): KAGVTQTPRYLIKTRGQQVTLSCSPISGHRSVSWYQQTPGQGLQFLFEYFSETQRNKGNFPGRFSGRQFSNSRSEMNVSTLELGDSALYLCASSATGSANEKLFFGSGTQLSVL.